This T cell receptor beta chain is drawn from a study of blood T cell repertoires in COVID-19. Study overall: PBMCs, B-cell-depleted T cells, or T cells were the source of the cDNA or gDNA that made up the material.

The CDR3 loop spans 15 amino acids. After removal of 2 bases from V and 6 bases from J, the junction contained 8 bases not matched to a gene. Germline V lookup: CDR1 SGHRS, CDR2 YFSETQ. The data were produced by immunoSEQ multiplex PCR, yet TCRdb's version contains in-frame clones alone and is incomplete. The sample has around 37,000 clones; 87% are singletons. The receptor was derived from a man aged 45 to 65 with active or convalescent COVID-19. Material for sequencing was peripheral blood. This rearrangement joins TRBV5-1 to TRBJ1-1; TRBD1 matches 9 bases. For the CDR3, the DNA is TGCGCCAGCAGCTTCTCCGGGACAGGGAGACCTGAAGCTTTCTTT. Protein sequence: CASSFSGTGRPEAFF.